In its sample, the clone carrying this TCR beta chain was seen many times. The antigen is undetermined. Germline V lookup: CDR1 KGHSH, CDR2 LQKENI. V shed 1 base and J shed 8 bases, with 12 bases lying between them. This CDR3 is 14 amino acids long. It was with unique molecular identifiers that the TCRbeta library was prepared. TCRdb reanalysed the PCR reads using MiXCR and keeps one entry per CDR3 protein. The table shows roughly 52,000 distinct CDR3 sequences, with 5% to 6.5% occurring only once. The sample belongs to a study of T-cell reconstitution after alpha-beta-depleted transplantation in children. Study observations and caveats: There were reportedly several hundred expanded graft clones from which alpha-beta T cells came about two months after transplant.

The sequence was collected from a female patient aged 2 to 10 who had a stem cell transplant for aplastic anemia, so the T cells may come from the graft donor. The sequences come from PBMCs, mostly from graft donor cells, collected 60 days after TCRalphabeta/CD19-depleted stem cell transplant. The rearrangement uses TRBV18 and TRBJ2-1; D is perhaps TRBD2 (6 bases). The CDR3 DNA sequence: TGTGCCAGCTCACCACGGGGGGATGAGGATGAGCAGTTCTTC. Translating it yields CASSPRGDEDEQFF.